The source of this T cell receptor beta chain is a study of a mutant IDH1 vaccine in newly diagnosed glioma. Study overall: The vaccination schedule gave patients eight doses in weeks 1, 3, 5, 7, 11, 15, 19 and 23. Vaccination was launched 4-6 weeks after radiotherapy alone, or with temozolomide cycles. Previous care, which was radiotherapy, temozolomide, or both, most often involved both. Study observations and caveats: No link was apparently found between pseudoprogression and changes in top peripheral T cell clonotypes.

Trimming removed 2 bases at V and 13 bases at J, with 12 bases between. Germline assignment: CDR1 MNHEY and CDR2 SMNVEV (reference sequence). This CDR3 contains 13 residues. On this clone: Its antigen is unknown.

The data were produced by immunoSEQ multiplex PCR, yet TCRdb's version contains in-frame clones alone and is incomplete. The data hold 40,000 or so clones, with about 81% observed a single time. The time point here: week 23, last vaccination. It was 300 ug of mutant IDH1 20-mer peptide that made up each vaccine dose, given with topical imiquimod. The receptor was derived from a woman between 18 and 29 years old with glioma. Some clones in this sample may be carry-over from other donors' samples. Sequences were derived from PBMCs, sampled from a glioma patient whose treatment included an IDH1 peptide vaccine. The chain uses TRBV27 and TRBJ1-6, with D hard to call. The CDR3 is CASSLRSGRPLHF. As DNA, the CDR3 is TGTGCCAGCAGTTTAAGGTCCGGGAGGCCCCTCCACTTT.